This TCR beta chain was captured by sequencing in a study of blood T cell repertoires in COVID-19. Study background: Collection of acute and convalescent COVID-19 samples took place in the United States, Italy and Spain.

The CDR3 totals 15 residues. Trimming removed 7 bases from V and 6 bases from J, with 17 bases in between. Germline V CDR1 and CDR2: SGHRS, YFSETQ. Measured with immunoSEQ multiplex PCR; TCRdb has only the in-frame clones, and not every one. The sample consists of around 52,000 clones, 82% of them appearing once. The chain carries TRBV5-1 and TRBJ1-6; TRBD1 might be the D (5 bases). The sequencing sample was made of peripheral blood. The TCR originated in a woman in her sixties or seventies with acute or convalescent COVID-19. CDR3 sequence reads: CASRKTGGFNSPLHF. CDR3 coding DNA: TGCGCCAGCCGAAAAACGGGGGGTTTTAATTCACCCCTCCACTTT.